Listed here are 6 T cell receptor beta chains from one sample, sequenced in a study of T-cell reconstitution after alpha-beta-depleted transplantation in children. TCRbeta library preparation incorporated unique molecular identifiers. TCRdb itself ran the PCR reads through MiXCR, one entry per CDR3 protein. The sample yields about 200,000 distinct CDR3 sequences, approximately 15% seen once. The sequencing used PBMCs from the stem cell graft donor, collected from the stem cell graft. The receptor set was obtained from a human donor who donated a stem cell graft to a child with acute lymphoblastic leukemia.

This clonotype showed up many times. The chain couples TRBV4-2 to TRBJ2-7, with TRBD2 as a possible D gene (7 bases). Germline loops: CDR1 LGHNA, CDR2 YNFKEQ. The CDR3 has 18 amino acids. Deletions cut 3 bases from V and 0 bases from J, with 21 bases between. The CDR3, as DNA: TGTGCCAGCAGCCACAAGGGGGAGGTGCGGGAGAGCTCCTACGAGCAGTACTTC. Translation gives CASSHKGEVRESSYEQYF.

This clonotype was detected only a few times. The rearrangement links TRBV2 to TRBJ2-7; 9 bases align to TRBD1. The CDR3 runs to 15 residues. The germline CDR1 and CDR2 sequences are SNHLY and FYNNEI. J lost 2 bases, V lost 3 bases, and 5 bases had no gene match. The DNA of the CDR3 is TGTGCCAGCAGTGAGATGGGGACAGGGACCTACGAGCAGTACTTC. This codes for CASSEMGTGTYEQYF.

This clonotype was counted ten times or more. The rearrangement links TRBV12-3 or TRBV12-4 to TRBJ2-7; no reliable D call. The CDR3 spans 15 residues. Trimming left V 1 base short and J 6 bases short, with 16 bases between. CDR3 in amino acids: CASSLGSLGSSEQYF. The CDR3 coding sequence is TGTGCCAGCAGTTTAGGGTCTCTAGGATCCAGCGAGCAGTACTTC.

A remark on this clonotype: A much larger clone lies a single base off, so this may be a read error. Here the CDR3 omits its conserved ending phenylalanine or tryptophan, so a read error is the likely source. The DNA of the CDR3 is TGCGCCAGCAGCTTCCTTGGACTAGCGGGAGGGCTGCATGAGCAGTTCTTG. The encoded protein is CASSFLGLAGGLHEQFL. The J gene is TRBJ2-1, the V gene TRBV5-1, with 15 bases that match TRBD2. J was trimmed by 8 bases and V by 2 bases; bases with no gene match: 8. This CDR3 comprises 17 residues. Per the germline V gene, CDR1 is SGHRS and CDR2 is YFSETQ.

This clonotype was detected many times. The V call is TRBV7-9, the J call TRBJ2-5, with D maybe TRBD2 (5 bases). The CDR3 runs to 12 residues. V lost 4 bases and J 4 bases, leaving 7 bases between the germline ends. From germline, CDR1 is SEHNR and CDR2 FQNEAQ (reference sequence). This CDR3 reads CASSSEGETQYF. The CDR3, as DNA: TGTGCCAGCAGCTCCGAGGGAGAGACCCAGTACTTC.

This clonotype was counted ten times or more. The chain carries TRBV5-1 and TRBJ1-1, with D perhaps TRBD1 (5 bases). The CDR3 loop spans 14 amino acids. The ends were cut back, 2 bases at V and 5 bases at J, with 13 bases in the middle. Germline assignment: CDR1 SGHRS and CDR2 YFSETQ. The CDR3 nucleotides read TGCGCCAGCAGCTTCCAAGACAGAAAAACTGAAGCTTTCTTT. This gives the protein CASSFQDRKTEAFF.